One and the same sample provided the 13 T cell receptor beta chains below, sequenced in a study of neurological immune-mediated disorders. TCRdb used MiXCR to reprocess the 5' RACE reads, holding one entry per CDR3 protein. This sample has more than 20,000 distinct CDR3 sequences, with roughly 2.7% found just once. Sequencing used PBMCs. Receptor source: a woman between 50 and 59 years old with multiple sclerosis.

This rearrangement joins TRBV25-1 to TRBJ2-2; D unresolved. Trimming shortened V by 0 bases and J by 6 bases, and 8 bases separated the two germline ends. Germline lookup yields CDR1 MGHDK and CDR2 SYGVNS. This CDR3 has 14 amino acids. CDR3 sequence (DNA): TGTGCCAGCAGTGAATACGTCCTAGCCGGGGAGCTGTTTTTT. Translated, it gives CASSEYVLAGELFF.

There are many counts of this clonotype. The V gene is TRBV6-5, the J gene TRBJ2-2, with D perhaps matching TRBD1 or TRBD2 (6 bases each). CDR3 length: 17 residues. Germline values: CDR1 MNHEY, CDR2 SVGAGI. Trimming cost V 0 bases and J 0 bases, with 11 bases left between them. The CDR3 DNA is TGTGCCAGCAGTTACTCGGGGGGCGGGTCGAACACCGGGGAGCTGTTTTTT. Translation: CASSYSGGGSNTGELFF.

In its sample, this clonotype was seen many times. In DNA, the CDR3 is TGCGCCAGCACCCCGGGACAGGGAGACGAAGGTTTCGAAGCTTTCTTT. It encodes CASTPGQGDEGFEAFF. The chain employs TRBV5-1 and TRBJ1-1, with 9 bases identical to TRBD1. CDR1 and CDR2 (germline): SGHRS, YFSETQ. V was clipped by 6 bases and J by 8 bases; unmatched bases: 17. The CDR3 has 16 residues.

This clonotype was counted only a few times. The chain links TRBV3-1 to TRBJ1-2; D is unresolved. Germline loops: CDR1 LGHDT, CDR2 YNNKEL (reference sequence). This CDR3 region has 13 residues. The V and J ends lost 1 base and 8 bases respectively, with 11 bases between them. The CDR3 nucleotides are TGTGCCAGCAGCCAAGTCACAACGCGGGGCTACACCTTC. Translating gives CASSQVTTRGYTF.

This clonotype was counted ten times or more. V is TRBV7-2 and J is TRBJ1-1; 8 nucleotides line up with TRBD1. Per the germline V gene, CDR1 is SGHTA and CDR2 is FQGNSA. The V and J ends lost 2 bases and 5 bases, in that order; junction bases with no gene match: 7. The CDR3 is 15 amino acids. The CDR3 nucleotides are TGTGCCAGCAGCTTATATGCAGGGGGCCCGACTGAAGCTTTCTTT. This translates into CASSLYAGGPTEAFF.

This clonotype was seen at least ten times. This CDR3 is CSVAGRASGSTDTQYF. The DNA for the CDR3 is TGCAGCGTTGCCGGTAGGGCTAGCGGGAGCACAGATACGCAGTATTTT. V gene TRBV29-1 combines with J gene TRBJ2-3; 8 bases align to TRBD2. This CDR3 is 16 amino acids long. Germline V gene data show CDR1 as SQVTM and CDR2 as ANQGSEA. V trimming: 4 bases; J trimming: 0 bases; junction bases outside the gene matches: 9.

This clonotype was detected many times. The genes are TRBV5-1 and TRBJ1-6, with a tentative D call TRBD1 (5 bases). The length of the CDR3 is 14 residues. Trimming removed 0 bases from V and 6 bases from J, with 7 bases in between. Looked up from germline, CDR1 is SGHRS and CDR2 is YFSETQ. CDR3 region: CASSLAGVNSPLHF. CDR3 bases: TGCGCCAGCAGCTTGGCGGGGGTTAATTCACCCCTCCACTTT.

In this sample, this clonotype turned up many times. The chain employs TRBV5-1 and TRBJ2-7; 12 bases are shared with TRBD2. The length of the CDR3 is 14 residues. The V segment lost 4 bases and the J segment 7 bases; nucleotides outside the gene matches: 6. The germline gives CDR1 SGHRS, CDR2 YFSETQ. The CDR3 spells CASSPGLAGKEQYF. The CDR3 DNA sequence: TGCGCCAGCAGCCCGGGACTAGCGGGTAAGGAGCAGTACTTC. Complete variable domain (other parts from reference TRBV5-1 and TRBJ2-7): KAGVTQTPRYLIKTRGQQVTLSCSPISGHRSVSWYQQTPGQGLQFLFEYFSETQRNKGNFPGRFSGRQFSNSRSEMNVSTLELGDSALYLCASSPGLAGKEQYFGPGTRLTVT.

This clonotype was picked up many times. The gene calls are TRBV12-3 or TRBV12-4 and TRBJ1-1; TRBD1 might be the D (6 bases). The CDR3 is 11 amino acids. V was shortened by 8 bases and J by 11 bases, with 15 bases between the two germline ends. The CDR3: CASAQGGLAFF. CDR3 DNA sequence: TGTGCCAGCGCACAGGGAGGATTGGCTTTCTTT.

This clonotype was detected ten times or more. The rearrangement links TRBV6-2 or TRBV6-3 to TRBJ1-2, with 10 nucleotides matching TRBD1. From germline, CDR1 is MNHEY and CDR2 SVGEGT. This CDR3 is built from 13 residues. Losses at the gene ends were 6 bases for V and 9 bases for J; bases not matched to a gene: 7. The CDR3 nucleotides read TGTGCCAGCAGAAAACCGGGACAGGGGAGCTACACCTTC. Its protein is CASRKPGQGSYTF.

This clonotype was recorded at least ten times. The chain recombines TRBV4-1 with TRBJ1-5, with D maybe TRBD1 (5 bases). Germline assignment: CDR1 MGHRA and CDR2 YSYEKL. CDR3 length: 16 amino acids. Trimming shortened V by 0 bases and J by 2 bases, and 11 bases separated the two germline ends. CDR3 coding DNA: TGCGCCAGCAGCCAAGAGGCCGGGGACGGCAATCAGCCCCAGCATTTT. Protein product: CASSQEAGDGNQPQHF.

This clonotype came up many times. V usage is TRBV5-1 and J usage is TRBJ2-5; D perhaps matches TRBD2 (5 bases). The CDR3 loop spans 14 amino acids. The V end was cut by 0 bases, the J end by 5 bases, with 11 bases between. The germline gives CDR1 SGHRS, CDR2 YFSETQ. In DNA form, the CDR3 reads TGCGCCAGCAGCTTGGCACCTCCTAGCGAGACCCAGTACTTC. Amino acid sequence: CASSLAPPSETQYF. The variable domain in full, with the rest retrieved from reference TRBV5-1 and TRBJ2-5, is KAGVTQTPRYLIKTRGQQVTLSCSPISGHRSVSWYQQTPGQGLQFLFEYFSETQRNKGNFPGRFSGRQFSNSRSEMNVSTLELGDSALYLCASSLAPPSETQYFGPGTRLLVL.

There are many counts of this clonotype. The chain couples TRBV20-1 to TRBJ2-7; D might be TRBD2 (5 bases). V gave up 6 bases and J gave up 2 bases, with 14 bases separating them. Germline V gene sequence: CDR1 DFQATT, CDR2 SNEGSKA (reference sequence). CDR3 length equals 13 residues. CDR3 amino acids: CSASFSGAYEQYF. DNA of the CDR3: TGCAGTGCCTCTTTTTCCGGGGCCTACGAGCAGTACTTC.